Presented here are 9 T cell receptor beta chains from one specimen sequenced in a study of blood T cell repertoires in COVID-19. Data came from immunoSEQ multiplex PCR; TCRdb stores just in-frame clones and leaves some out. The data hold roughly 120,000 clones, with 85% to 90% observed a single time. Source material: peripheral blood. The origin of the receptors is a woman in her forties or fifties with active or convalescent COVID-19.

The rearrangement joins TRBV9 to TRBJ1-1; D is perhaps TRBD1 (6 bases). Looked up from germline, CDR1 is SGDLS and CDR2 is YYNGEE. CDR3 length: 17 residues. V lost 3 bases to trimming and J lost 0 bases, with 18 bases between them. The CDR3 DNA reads TGTGCCAGCAGCGAGCAGGGGCTGCCCTTATTGAACACTGAAGCTTTCTTT. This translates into CASSEQGLPLLNTEAFF.

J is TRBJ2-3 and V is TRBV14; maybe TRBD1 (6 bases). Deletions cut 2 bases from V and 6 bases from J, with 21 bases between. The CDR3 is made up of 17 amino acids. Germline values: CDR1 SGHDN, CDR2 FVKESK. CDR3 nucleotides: TGTGCCAGCAGCCAATTGGGCCTCCCAGGGGCCCAGGATACGCAGTATTTT. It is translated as CASSQLGLPGAQDTQYF.

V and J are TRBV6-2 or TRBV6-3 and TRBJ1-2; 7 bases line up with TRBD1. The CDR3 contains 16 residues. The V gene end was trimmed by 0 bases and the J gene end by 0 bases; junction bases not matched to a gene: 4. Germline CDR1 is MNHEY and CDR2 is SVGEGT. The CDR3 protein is CASSYSRDRSNYGYTF. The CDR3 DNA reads TGTGCCAGCAGTTACTCGAGGGACAGATCTAACTATGGCTACACCTTC.

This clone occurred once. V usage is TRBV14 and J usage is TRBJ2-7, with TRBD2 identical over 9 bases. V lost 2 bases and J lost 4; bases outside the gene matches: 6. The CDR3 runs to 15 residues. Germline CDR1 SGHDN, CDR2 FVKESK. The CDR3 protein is CASSQWSSGSYEQYF. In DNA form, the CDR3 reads TGTGCCAGCAGCCAATGGAGTAGCGGGAGTTACGAGCAGTACTTC.

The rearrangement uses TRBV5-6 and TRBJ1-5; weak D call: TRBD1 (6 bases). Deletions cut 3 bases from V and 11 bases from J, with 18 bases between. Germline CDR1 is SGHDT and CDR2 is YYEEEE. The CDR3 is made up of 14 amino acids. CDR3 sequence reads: CASSSDRTLMAQHF. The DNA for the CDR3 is TGTGCCAGCAGCTCGGACAGAACGTTGATGGCCCAGCATTTT.

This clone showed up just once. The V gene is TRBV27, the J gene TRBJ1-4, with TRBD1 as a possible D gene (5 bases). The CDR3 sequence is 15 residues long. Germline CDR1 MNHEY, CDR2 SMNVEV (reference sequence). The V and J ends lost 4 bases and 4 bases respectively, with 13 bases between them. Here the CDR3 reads CASSSTESINEKLFF. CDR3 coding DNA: TGTGCCAGCAGTTCGACAGAGTCTATTAATGAAAAACTGTTTTTT.

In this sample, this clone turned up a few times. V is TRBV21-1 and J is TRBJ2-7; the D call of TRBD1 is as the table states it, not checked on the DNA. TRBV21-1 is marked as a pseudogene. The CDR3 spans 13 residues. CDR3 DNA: TGTGCCAGCAGCAAAGACAGGACCTACGAGCAGTACTTC. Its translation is CASSKDRTYEQYF.

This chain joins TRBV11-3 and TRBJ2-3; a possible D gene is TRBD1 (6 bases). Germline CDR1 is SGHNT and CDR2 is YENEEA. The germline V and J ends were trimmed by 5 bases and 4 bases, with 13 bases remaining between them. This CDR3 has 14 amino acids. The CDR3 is CASSIQGSPDTQYF. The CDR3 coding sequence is TGTGCCAGCAGCATACAGGGAAGCCCAGATACGCAGTATTTT.

CDR3 sequence (DNA): TGTGCCAGCAGACTCGGAGGGAGCACAGATACGCAGTATTTT. Protein product: CASRLGGSTDTQYF. The chain combines TRBV2 with TRBJ2-3; TRBD2 is a possible D gene (6 bases). V dropped 6 bases and J dropped 0 bases, with 10 bases sitting between them. The length of the CDR3 is 14 residues. The germline gives CDR1 SNHLY, CDR2 FYNNEI. Based on the CDR3 plus reference TRBV2 and TRBJ2-3, the full variable domain is EPEVTQTPSHQVTQMGQEVILRCVPISNHLYFYWYRQILGQKVEFLVSFYNNEISEKSEIFDDQFSVERPDGSNFTLKIRSTKLEDSAMYFCASRLGGSTDTQYFGPGTRLTVL.